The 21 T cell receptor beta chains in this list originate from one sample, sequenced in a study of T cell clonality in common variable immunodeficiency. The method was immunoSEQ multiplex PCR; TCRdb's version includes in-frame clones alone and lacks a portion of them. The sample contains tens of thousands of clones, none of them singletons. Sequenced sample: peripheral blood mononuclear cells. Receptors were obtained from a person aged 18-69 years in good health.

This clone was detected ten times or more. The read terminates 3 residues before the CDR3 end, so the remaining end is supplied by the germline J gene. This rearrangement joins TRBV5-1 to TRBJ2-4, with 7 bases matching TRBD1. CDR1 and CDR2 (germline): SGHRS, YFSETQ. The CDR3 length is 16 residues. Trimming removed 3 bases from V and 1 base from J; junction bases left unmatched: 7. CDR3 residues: CASSSETGWAKNIQYF. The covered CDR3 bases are TGCGCCAGCAGCTCTGAGACAGGGTGGGCCAAAAACATT.

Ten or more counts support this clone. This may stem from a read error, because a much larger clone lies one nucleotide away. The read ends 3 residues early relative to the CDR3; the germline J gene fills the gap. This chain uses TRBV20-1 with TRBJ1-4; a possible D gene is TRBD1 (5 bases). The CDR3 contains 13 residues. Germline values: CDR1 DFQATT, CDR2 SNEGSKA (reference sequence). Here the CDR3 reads CSASGGETNVLFF. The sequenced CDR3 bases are TGCAGTGCTAGTGGAGGGGAGACCAACGTA.

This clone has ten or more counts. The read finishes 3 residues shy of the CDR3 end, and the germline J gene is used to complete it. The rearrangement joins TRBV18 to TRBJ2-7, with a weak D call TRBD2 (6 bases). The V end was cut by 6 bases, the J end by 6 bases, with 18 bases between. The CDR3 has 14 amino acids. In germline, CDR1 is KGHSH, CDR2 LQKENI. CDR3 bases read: TGTGCCAGCTCCCTTAGGCTGGAGGGGCCCGAG. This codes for CASSLRLEGPE. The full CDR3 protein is CASSLRLEGPEQYF.

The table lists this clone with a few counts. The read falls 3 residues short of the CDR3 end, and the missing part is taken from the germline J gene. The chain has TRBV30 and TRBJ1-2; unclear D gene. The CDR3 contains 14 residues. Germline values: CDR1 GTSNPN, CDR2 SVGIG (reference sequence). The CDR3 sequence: CAWSVAGDYNDYTF. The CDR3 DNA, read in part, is TGTGCCTGGAGTGTAGCGGGAGACTACAATGAC.

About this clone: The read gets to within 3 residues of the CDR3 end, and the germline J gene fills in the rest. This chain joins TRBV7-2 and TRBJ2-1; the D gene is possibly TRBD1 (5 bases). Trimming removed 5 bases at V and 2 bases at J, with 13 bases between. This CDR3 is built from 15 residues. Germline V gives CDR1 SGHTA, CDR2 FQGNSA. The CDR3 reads CASSMMTATYNEQFF. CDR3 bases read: TGTGCCAGCAGCATGATGACAGCAACCTACAATGAG.

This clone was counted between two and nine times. The DNA read from the CDR3 is TGTGCCAGCAGCTTAGCAGCGCGACTGAGCTCCTACAATGAG. Translated, it gives CASSLAARLSSYNE. The full-length CDR3 reads as CASSLAARLSSYNEQFF. This chain uses TRBV7-2 with TRBJ2-1, with unresolved D. Read sequence stops 3 residues before the CDR3 end, and the germline J gene provides the missing end. The CDR3 extends over 17 amino acids. The germline CDR1 and CDR2 sequences are SGHTA and FQGNSA. V was shortened by 0 bases and J by 0 bases, with 12 bases between the two germline ends.

The covered CDR3 bases are TGCGCCAGCAGCTTGGGATCTGCGGGGGGGGAGACC. Translation gives CASSLGSAGGET. Given in full, the CDR3 is CASSLGSAGGETQYF. The chain joins TRBV5-1 to TRBJ2-5; 9 nucleotides align to TRBD2. The read ends 3 residues shy of where the CDR3 ends; the end is completed using the germline J gene. V lost 0 bases, J lost 5 bases, and 5 bases stayed unmatched. CDR3 length: 15 amino acids. Per germline, CDR1 SGHRS and CDR2 YFSETQ.

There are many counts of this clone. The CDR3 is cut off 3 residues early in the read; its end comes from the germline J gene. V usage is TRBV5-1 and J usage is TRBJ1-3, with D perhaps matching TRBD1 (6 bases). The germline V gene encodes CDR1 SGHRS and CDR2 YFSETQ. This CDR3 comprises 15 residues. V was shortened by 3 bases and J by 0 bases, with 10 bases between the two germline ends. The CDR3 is CASSSIQGSGNTIYF. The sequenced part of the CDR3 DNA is TGCGCCAGCAGCTCCATACAGGGCTCTGGAAACACC.

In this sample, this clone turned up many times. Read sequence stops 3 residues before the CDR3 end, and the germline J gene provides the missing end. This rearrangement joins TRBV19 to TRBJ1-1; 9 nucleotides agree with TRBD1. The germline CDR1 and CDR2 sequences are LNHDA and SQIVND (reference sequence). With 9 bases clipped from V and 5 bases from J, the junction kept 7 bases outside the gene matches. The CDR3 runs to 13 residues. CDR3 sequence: CASKQGAQTEAFF. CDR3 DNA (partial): TGTGCCAGCAAACAGGGGGCGCAGACTGAA.

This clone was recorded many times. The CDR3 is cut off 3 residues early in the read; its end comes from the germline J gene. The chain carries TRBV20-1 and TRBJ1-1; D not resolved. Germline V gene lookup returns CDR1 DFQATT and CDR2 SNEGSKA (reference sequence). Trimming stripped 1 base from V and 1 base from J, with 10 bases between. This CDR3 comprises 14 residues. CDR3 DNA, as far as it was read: TGCAGTGCTAGAGGGCACCCGTGGAACACTGAA. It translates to CSARGHPWNTE. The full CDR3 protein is CSARGHPWNTEAFF.

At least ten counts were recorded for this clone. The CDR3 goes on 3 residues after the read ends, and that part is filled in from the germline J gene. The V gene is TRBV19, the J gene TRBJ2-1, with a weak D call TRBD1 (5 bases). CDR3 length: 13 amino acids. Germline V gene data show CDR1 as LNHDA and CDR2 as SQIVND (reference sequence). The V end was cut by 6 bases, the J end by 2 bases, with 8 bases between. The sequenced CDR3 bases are TGTGCCAGTAGGTTGACAGCCTACAATGAG. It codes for CASRLTAYNE. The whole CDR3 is CASRLTAYNEQFF.

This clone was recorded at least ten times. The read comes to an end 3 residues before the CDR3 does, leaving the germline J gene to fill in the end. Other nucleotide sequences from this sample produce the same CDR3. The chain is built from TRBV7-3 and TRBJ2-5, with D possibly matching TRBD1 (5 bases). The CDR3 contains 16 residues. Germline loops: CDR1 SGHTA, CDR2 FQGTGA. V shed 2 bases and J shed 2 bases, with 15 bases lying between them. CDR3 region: CASSLFGRTGQETQYF. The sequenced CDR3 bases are TGTGCCAGCAGCTTATTTGGGCGAACAGGACAAGAGACC.

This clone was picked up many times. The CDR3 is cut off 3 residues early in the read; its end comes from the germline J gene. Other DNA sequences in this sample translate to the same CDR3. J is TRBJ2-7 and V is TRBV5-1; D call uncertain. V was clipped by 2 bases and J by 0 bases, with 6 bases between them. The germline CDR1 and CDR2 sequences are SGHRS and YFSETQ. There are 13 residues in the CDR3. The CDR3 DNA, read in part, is TGCGCCAGCAGCTTCGGTAGCTCCTACGAG. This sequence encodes CASSFGSSYE. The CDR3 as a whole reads CASSFGSSYEQYF.

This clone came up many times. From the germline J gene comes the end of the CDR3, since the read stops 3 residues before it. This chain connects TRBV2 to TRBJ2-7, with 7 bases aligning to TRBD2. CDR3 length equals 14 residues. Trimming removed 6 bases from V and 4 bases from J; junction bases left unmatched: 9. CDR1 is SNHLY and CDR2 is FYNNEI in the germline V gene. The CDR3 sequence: CASSYLGRGYEQYF. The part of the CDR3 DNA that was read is TGTGCCAGCAGCTACCTGGGGCGGGGGTACGAG. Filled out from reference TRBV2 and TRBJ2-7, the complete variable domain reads EPEVTQTPSHQVTQMGQEVILRCVPISNHLYFYWYRQILGQKVEFLVSFYNNEISEKSEIFDDQFSVERPDGSNFTLKIRSTKLEDSAMYFCASSYLGRGYEQYFGPGTRLTVT.

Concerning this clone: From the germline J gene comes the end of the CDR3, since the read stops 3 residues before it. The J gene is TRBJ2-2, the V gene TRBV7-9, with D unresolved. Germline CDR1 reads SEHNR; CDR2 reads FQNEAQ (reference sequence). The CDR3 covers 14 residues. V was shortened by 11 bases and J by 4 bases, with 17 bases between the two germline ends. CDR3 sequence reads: CAAESWPITGELFF. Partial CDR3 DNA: TGTGCCGCCGAGTCGTGGCCAATCACCGGGGAG. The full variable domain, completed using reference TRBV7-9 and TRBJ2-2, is DTGVSQNPRHKITKRGQNVTFRCDPISEHNRLYWYRQTLGQGPEFLTYFQNEAQLEKSRLLSDRFSAERPKGSFSTLEIQRTEQGDSAMYLCAAESWPITGELFFGEGSRLTVL.

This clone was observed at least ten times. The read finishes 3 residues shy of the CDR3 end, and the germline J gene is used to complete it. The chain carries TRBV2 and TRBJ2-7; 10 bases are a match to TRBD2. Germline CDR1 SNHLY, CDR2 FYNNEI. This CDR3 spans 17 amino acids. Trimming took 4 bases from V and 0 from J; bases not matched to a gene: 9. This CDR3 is CASSVGGGLAPSYEQYF. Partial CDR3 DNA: TGTGCCAGCAGTGTCGGGGGGGGACTAGCGCCCTCCTACGAG.

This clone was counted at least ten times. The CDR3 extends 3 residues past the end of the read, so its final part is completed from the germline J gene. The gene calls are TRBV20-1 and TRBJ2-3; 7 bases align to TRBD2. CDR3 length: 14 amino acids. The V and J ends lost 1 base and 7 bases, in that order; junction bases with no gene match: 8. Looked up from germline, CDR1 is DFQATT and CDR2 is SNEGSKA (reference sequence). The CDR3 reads CSARAHAGENTQYF. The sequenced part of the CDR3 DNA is TGCAGTGCTAGAGCCCACGCGGGGGAAAATACG.

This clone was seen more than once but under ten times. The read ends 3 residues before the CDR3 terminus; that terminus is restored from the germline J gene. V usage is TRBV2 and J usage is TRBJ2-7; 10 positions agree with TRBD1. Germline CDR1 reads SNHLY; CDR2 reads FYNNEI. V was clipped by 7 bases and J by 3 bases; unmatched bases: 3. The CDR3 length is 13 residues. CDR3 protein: CASTGTGDYEQYF. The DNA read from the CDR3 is TGTGCCAGCACTGGGACAGGGGACTACGAG.

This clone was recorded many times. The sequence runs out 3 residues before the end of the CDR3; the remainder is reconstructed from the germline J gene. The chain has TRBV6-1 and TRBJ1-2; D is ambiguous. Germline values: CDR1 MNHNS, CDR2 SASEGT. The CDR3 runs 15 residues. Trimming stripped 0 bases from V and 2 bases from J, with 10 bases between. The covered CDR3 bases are TGTGCCAGCAGTGAAGCGCTAGTCCAGAACTATGGC. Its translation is CASSEALVQNYG. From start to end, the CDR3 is CASSEALVQNYGYTF.

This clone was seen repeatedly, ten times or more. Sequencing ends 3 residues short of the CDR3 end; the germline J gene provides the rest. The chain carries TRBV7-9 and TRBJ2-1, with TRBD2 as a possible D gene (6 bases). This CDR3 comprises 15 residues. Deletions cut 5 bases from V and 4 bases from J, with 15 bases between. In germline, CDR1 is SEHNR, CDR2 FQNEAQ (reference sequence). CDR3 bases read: TGTGCCAGCAGCCCCGGGACTGATAAATACAATGAG. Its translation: CASSPGTDKYNE. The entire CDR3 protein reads CASSPGTDKYNEQFF.

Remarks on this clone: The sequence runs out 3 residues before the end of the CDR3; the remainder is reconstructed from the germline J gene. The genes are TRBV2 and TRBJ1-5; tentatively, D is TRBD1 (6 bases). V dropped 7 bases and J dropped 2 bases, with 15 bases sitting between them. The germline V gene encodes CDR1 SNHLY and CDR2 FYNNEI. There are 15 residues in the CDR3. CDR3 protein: CASTQMGAGNQPQHF. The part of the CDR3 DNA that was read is TGTGCCAGCACCCAGATGGGGGCGGGCAATCAGCCC.